This T cell receptor (beta chain) appears in the sequencing data of a study of cytomegalovirus exposure and HLA in healthy donors. Vbeta (60) and Jbeta (13) primers were used in the PCR. Libraries were prepared by immunoSEQ multiplex PCR; TCRdb keeps only in-frame clonotypes and omits some of them. This table holds roughly 110,000 clones, less than 85% found once. The CDR3 spans 15 residues. V lost 7 bases, J lost 1 base, and 14 bases lay in between. Points on this clone: The antigen is undetermined.

Regarding the study as a whole: For most TCR beta V segments, an earlier analysis put the productive rate at about 87% or about 30% of the time. Donors were assumed by presence/absence analyses to have roughly uniform sequencing depth. Later analysis reportedly placed an Asian-associated ancestry cluster below the roughly 700-donor mean in N-insertions.

The chain is built from TRBV23-1 and TRBJ1-5; D possibly corresponds to TRBD1 (6 bases). TRBV23-1 is identified as an open reading frame with a role that is uncertain. The receptor was isolated from a woman aged 40 to 50 in good health and CMV-seropositive. Sequencing was carried out using PBMCs. The CDR3 nucleotides are TGCGCCAGCACCCAGCCAGGGGTGAGCAATCAGCCCCAGCATTTT. Encoded protein: CASTQPGVSNQPQHF.